The rows below give T cell receptor beta chains drawn from one sample of a study of T-cell memory formation after mild COVID-19. MiXCR, run by TCRdb on the 5' RACE reads, gives a single entry per CDR3 protein. The sample shows 470,000 or so distinct CDR3 sequences, about 20% of them seen only once. Sequencing used PBMCs or a T cell subset sorted from them (not recorded which). These receptors came from an adult woman who had mild COVID-19 (a few samples of this study predate the infection). Cell type and time point are not known. CDR3s include the opening cysteine and the closing phenylalanine or tryptophan. The order of the fields is V gene, clone size, J gene, D gene, CDR3 protein, CDR3 DNA. The D gene is left open where the match is weak. Expanded clones get a size class; other rows say once, few or many, or leave the size out.

>TRBV7-8|few|TRBJ2-1|TRBD2
CASQGLAGGHEQFF
TGTGCCAGCCAAGGACTAGCGGGGGGACATGAGCAGTTCTTC
>TRBV24-1|few|TRBJ1-2|.
CATSDPWDGAGYTF
TGTGCCACCAGTGATCCCTGGGACGGAGCAGGCTACACCTTC
>TRBV7-9|.|TRBJ2-5|.
CASSRLRGAGETQYF
TGTGCCAGCAGCCGCCTCCGTGGGGCAGGAGAGACCCAGTACTTC
>TRBV27|.|TRBJ1-2|.
CASSQWGEVGGYTF
TGTGCCAGCAGTCAATGGGGGGAAGTAGGAGGCTACACCTTC
>TRBV2|few|TRBJ2-5|TRBD2
CASRTSGRARETQYF
TGTGCCAGCAGAACTAGCGGGAGGGCCCGGGAGACCCAGTACTTC
>TRBV19|.|TRBJ1-1|.
CASSMGLTEAFF
TGTGCCAGTAGTATGGGTCTTACTGAAGCTTTCTTT
>TRBV29-1|.|TRBJ2-4|TRBD2
CSVEGTSGSGAKNIQYF
TGCAGCGTTGAGGGAACTAGCGGGAGTGGGGCCAAAAACATTCAGTACTTC
>TRBV20-1|.|TRBJ2-7|TRBD1
CSARPSGTGSSEQYF
TGCAGTGCTAGACCTTCCGGGACAGGATCGTCCGAGCAGTACTTC
>TRBV12-3/TRBV12-4|few|TRBJ2-3|TRBD2
CASSFYGRAADTQYF
TGTGCCAGCAGTTTTTACGGGAGGGCCGCAGATACGCAGTATTTT
>TRBV7-9|many|TRBJ2-5|.
CASSFTELKETQYF
TGTGCCAGCAGCTTTACGGAACTAAAAGAGACCCAGTACTTC
>TRBV7-9|.|TRBJ2-2|TRBD1
CASSPPLGQGPRSRTNTGELFF
TGTGCCAGCAGCCCACCTCTTGGACAGGGTCCCCGATCCCGCACGAACACCGGGGAGCTGTTTTTT
>TRBV5-5|.|TRBJ2-6|.
CASSLGNIMSPSGANVLTF
TGTGCCAGCAGCTTGGGGAACATAATGAGTCCTTCTGGGGCCAACGTCCTGACTTTC
>TRBV5-1|.|TRBJ2-5|TRBD1
CASSLWDRQETQYF
TGCGCCAGCAGCTTGTGGGACAGGCAAGAGACCCAGTACTTC
>TRBV12-3/TRBV12-4|.|TRBJ1-1|.
CASSLMVGEAFF
TGTGCCAGCAGTTTAATGGTCGGTGAAGCTTTCTTT
>TRBV3-1|many|TRBJ1-1|TRBD1
CASQGQPRNTEAFF
TGTGCCAGCCAGGGACAGCCCCGAAACACTGAAGCTTTCTTT
>TRBV7-6|few|TRBJ2-3|TRBD2
CASSSLGGSTRTDTQYF
TGTGCCAGCAGCTCCCTAGGCGGGAGCACTCGCACAGATACGCAGTATTTT
>TRBV4-2|.|TRBJ1-1|TRBD1
CASSQEERQGATTEAFF
TGTGCCAGCAGCCAGGAAGAACGACAGGGGGCGACCACTGAAGCTTTCTTT
>TRBV12-3/TRBV12-4|.|TRBJ2-5|.
CASSLPKETQYF
TGTGCCAGCAGTTTACCCAAAGAGACCCAGTACTTC
>TRBV2|.|TRBJ1-4|TRBD1
CASSRDRVDEKLFF
TGTGCCAGCAGTCGGGACAGGGTGGATGAAAAACTGTTTTTT